The T cell receptor beta chain described here comes from a study of blood T cells in healthy people across ages. General study findings and limits: Lack of knowledge of donor CMV status possibly confounded expanded clonotype changes.

This CDR3 spans 14 amino acids. With 6 bases removed from V and 6 bases from J, the gap between germline ends came to 16 bases. In this sample, this clonotype turned up a few times. Antigen specificity is unknown. The second PCR ran roughly 6 to 11 cycles with a sample-barcoded 5' primer and J-beta primers. The authors tagged each cDNA molecule using a template-switch adaptor with 12 random nucleotides. TCRdb re-called the 5' RACE reads with MiXCR, one entry per CDR3 protein. The sample has about 1.8 million distinct CDR3 sequences, about 50% seen once; the top ten hold less than 2.5%. The chain couples TRBV12-3 or TRBV12-4 to TRBJ2-3; D not resolved. The sample consisted of blood. The source is a woman aged 40 to 50 in good health. The CDR3 nucleotides are TGTGCCAGCAGCCCCCGCGCGGTTGGGGATACGCAGTATTTT. Its translation is CASSPRAVGDTQYF.